One sample yielded the 15 T cell receptor beta chains listed below, sequenced in a study of early T cells in non-severe SARS-CoV-2 infection. Each CDR3 protein is one row after TCRdb ran MiXCR on the 5' RACE reads. The sample gives approximately 22,000 distinct CDR3 sequences, 4.5% to 6% of which show up once; roughly 15% is in the top ten. Sequenced material: whole blood, taken at baseline. These receptors originate from an adult who was a healthcare worker with PCR-confirmed SARS-CoV-2 infection or an uninfected control (not recorded which).

A few counts support this clonotype. The V gene is TRBV7-9, the J gene TRBJ1-2; D is unresolved. Per the germline V gene, CDR1 is SEHNR and CDR2 is FQNEAQ (reference sequence). Between the trimmed V and J ends, which lost 5 bases and 5 bases, there was a span of 9 bases. The CDR3 loop spans 12 amino acids. CDR3 in DNA: TGTGCCAGCAGCAGGCGGGCTTATGGCTACACCTTC. Its protein is CASSRRAYGYTF.

The chain couples TRBV4-1 to TRBJ2-6; a weak D match, TRBD2 (7 bases). There are 17 residues in the CDR3. Germline V gene data show CDR1 as MGHRA and CDR2 as YSYEKL. Between the trimmed V and J ends, which lost 3 bases and 0 bases, there was a span of 12 bases. CDR3 bases: TGCGCCAGCAGCCAGGCGGGGGCCCTCTCTGGGGCCAACGTCCTGACTTTC. Amino acids: CASSQAGALSGANVLTF.

The table lists this clonotype with many counts. The chain employs TRBV6-5 and TRBJ1-2; maybe TRBD1 (5 bases). The V and J ends lost 2 bases and 6 bases respectively, with 16 bases between them. CDR3 size: 15 residues. CDR1 is MNHEY and CDR2 is SVGAGI in the germline V gene. The CDR3 loop is CASSYTNVRGDGYTF. CDR3 nucleotides: TGTGCCAGCAGTTACACCAATGTTAGGGGTGATGGCTACACCTTC.

This clonotype came up a few times. The chain carries TRBV5-1 and TRBJ2-1; D is unclear. CDR3 size: 14 residues. The V gene lost 3 bases and the J gene lost 8 bases, with 15 bases spanning the gap. Germline V lookup: CDR1 SGHRS, CDR2 YFSETQ. CDR3 coding DNA: TGCGCCAGCAGCTCCACCCCGAACAGTGATGAGCAGTTCTTC. Its protein is CASSSTPNSDEQFF.

A note on this clonotype: A single base separates this from a much larger clone, so it may be a read error. The CDR3 sequence is CASSPVSGANVLIF. The CDR3 nucleotides read TGTGCCAGCTCACCGGTCTCTGGGGCCAACGTCCTGATTTTC. The genes are TRBV18 and TRBJ2-6; the D gene is possibly TRBD1 (5 bases). CDR3 length: 14 residues. CDR1 KGHSH and CDR2 LQKENI come from the germline V gene. The entire variable domain, with the rest obtained from reference TRBV18 and TRBJ2-6, is as follows: NAGVMQNPRHLVRRRGQEARLRCSPMKGHSHVYWYRQLPEEGLKFMVYLQKENIIDESGMPKERFSAEFPKEGPSILRIQQVVRGDSAAYFCASSPVSGANVLIFGAGSRLTVL.

The sample holds many counts of this clonotype. J is TRBJ1-5 and V is TRBV20-1; unclear D gene. CDR3 size: 13 residues. The V end was cut by 6 bases, the J end by 7 bases, with 16 bases between. Germline CDR1 and CDR2: DFQATT and SNEGSKA (reference sequence). The CDR3 DNA sequence: TGCAGTGCCAACAATGACCCAGGCCAGCCCCAGCATTTT. Protein sequence: CSANNDPGQPQHF.

This clonotype was observed many times. The gene calls are TRBV19 and TRBJ1-4, with D maybe TRBD1 (5 bases). CDR3 length: 15 amino acids. V was clipped by 1 base and J by 8 bases, with 14 bases between them. Per the germline V gene, CDR1 is LNHDA and CDR2 is SQIVND (reference sequence). This CDR3 reads CASSIGGRVSEKLFF. DNA of the CDR3: TGTGCCAGTAGTATAGGTGGCAGGGTATCGGAAAAACTGTTTTTT.

Sample share makes this clonotype medium-sized. The chain employs TRBV29-1 and TRBJ2-7; weak D call: TRBD2 (7 bases). The ends were cut back, 2 bases at V and 0 bases at J, with 14 bases in the middle. CDR3 length equals 15 residues. Per the germline V gene, CDR1 is SQVTM and CDR2 is ANQGSEA. The CDR3 nucleotides are TGCAGCGTTGAATTGGGGGGGCAAAGCTCCTACGAGCAGTACTTC. Its translation: CSVELGGQSSYEQYF.

This clonotype was found many times. For the CDR3, the DNA is TGTGCCAGCAGTCCACCGGGACAGGGGGCGCGTACCGGGGAGCTGTTTTTT. This gives the protein CASSPPGQGARTGELFF. The chain combines TRBV27 with TRBJ2-2, with 12 bases identical to TRBD1. This CDR3 comprises 17 residues. The J segment lost 5 bases and the V segment lost 5 bases, leaving 9 bases of the junction unmatched. CDR1 is MNHEY, CDR2 SMNVEV, per germline (reference sequence).

This clonotype was detected ten times or more. The rearrangement joins TRBV5-1 to TRBJ2-5, with TRBD2 identical over 9 bases. The CDR3 loop spans 17 amino acids. CDR1 SGHRS and CDR2 YFSETQ come from the germline V gene. With 4 bases clipped from V and 4 bases from J, the junction kept 14 bases outside the gene matches. The CDR3 region is CASSNDVSGGIRETQYF. CDR3 nucleotides: TGCGCCAGCAGCAACGATGTCAGCGGGGGGATCAGAGAGACCCAGTACTTC.

In its sample, this clonotype was seen many times. The V call is TRBV6-6, the J call TRBJ1-3; 8 bases are a match to TRBD1. Per the germline V gene, CDR1 is MNHNY and CDR2 is SVGAGI (reference sequence). This CDR3 is 19 amino acids long. Trimming took 2 bases from V and 6 from J; bases not matched to a gene: 18. The CDR3 DNA follows: TGTGCCAGCAGTTACGGGACAGGCCATGTCGGGTCTTTTGAAAACACCATATATTTT. Encoded protein: CASSYGTGHVGSFENTIYF.

The chain carries TRBV5-1 and TRBJ2-3; TRBD2 agrees at 9 bases. V lost 1 base and J lost 0; bases outside the gene matches: 6. CDR1 and CDR2 (germline): SGHRS, YFSETQ. CDR3 length equals 17 residues. The CDR3 protein is CASSLSASGASTDTQYF. The CDR3 region has the DNA TGCGCCAGCAGCTTGTCGGCTAGCGGGGCTAGCACAGATACGCAGTATTTT.

The gene calls are TRBV7-6 and TRBJ2-2; D is unresolved. CDR3 length: 11 residues. With 8 bases removed from V and 3 bases from J, the gap between germline ends came to 4 bases. Per the germline V gene, CDR1 is SGHVS and CDR2 is FNYEAQ. CDR3 loop: CASSDTGELFF. The CDR3 nucleotides are TGTGCCAGCTCGGACACCGGGGAGCTGTTTTTT.

The V call is TRBV7-2, the J call TRBJ2-1; D may match TRBD1 or TRBD2 (5 bases each). V dropped 4 bases and J dropped 3 bases, with 13 bases sitting between them. Germline CDR1 SGHTA, CDR2 FQGNSA. This CDR3 region has 15 residues. DNA for the CDR3: TGTGCCAGCAGCTGGGACCCAAATTTCTACAATGAGCAGTTCTTC. Encoded protein: CASSWDPNFYNEQFF.

Ten or more counts support this clonotype. This rearrangement joins TRBV18 to TRBJ1-4; D unclear. Germline values: CDR1 KGHSH, CDR2 LQKENI. The CDR3 loop spans 15 amino acids. Trimming cost V 6 bases and J 5 bases, with 16 bases left between them. The CDR3 here is CASSVPSGPNEKLFF. The CDR3 nucleotides are TGTGCCAGCTCTGTCCCCAGCGGGCCCAATGAAAAACTGTTTTTT.